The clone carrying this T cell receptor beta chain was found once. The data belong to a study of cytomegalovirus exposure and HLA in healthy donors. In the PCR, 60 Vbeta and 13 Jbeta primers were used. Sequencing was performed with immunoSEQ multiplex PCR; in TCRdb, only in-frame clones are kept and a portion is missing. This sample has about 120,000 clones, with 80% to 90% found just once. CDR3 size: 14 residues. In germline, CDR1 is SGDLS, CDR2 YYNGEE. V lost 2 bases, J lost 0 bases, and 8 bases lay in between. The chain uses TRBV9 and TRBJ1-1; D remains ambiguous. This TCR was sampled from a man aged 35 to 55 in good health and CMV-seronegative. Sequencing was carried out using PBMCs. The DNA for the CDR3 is TGTGCCAGCAGCGTTTCAGAAATGAACACTGAAGCTTTCTTT. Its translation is CASSVSEMNTEAFF.